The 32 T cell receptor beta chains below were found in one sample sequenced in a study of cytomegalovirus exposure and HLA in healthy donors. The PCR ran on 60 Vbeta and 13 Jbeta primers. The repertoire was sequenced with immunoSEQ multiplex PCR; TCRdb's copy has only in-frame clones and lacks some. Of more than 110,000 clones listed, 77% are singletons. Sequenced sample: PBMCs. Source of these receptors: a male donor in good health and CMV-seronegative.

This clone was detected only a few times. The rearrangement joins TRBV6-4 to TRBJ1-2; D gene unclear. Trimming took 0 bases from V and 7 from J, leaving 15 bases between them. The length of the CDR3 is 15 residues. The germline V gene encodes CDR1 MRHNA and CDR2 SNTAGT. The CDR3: CASSDSRTGRGGYTF. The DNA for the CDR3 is TGTGCCAGCAGTGACTCTCGAACCGGGCGGGGTGGCTACACCTTC.

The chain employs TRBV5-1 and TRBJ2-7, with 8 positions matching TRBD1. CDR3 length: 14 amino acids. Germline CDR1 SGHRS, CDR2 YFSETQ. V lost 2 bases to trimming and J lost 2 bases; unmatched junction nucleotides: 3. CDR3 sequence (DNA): TGCGCCAGCAGCTTCCAGGGGGCTCCCTACGAGCAGTACTTC. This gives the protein CASSFQGAPYEQYF.

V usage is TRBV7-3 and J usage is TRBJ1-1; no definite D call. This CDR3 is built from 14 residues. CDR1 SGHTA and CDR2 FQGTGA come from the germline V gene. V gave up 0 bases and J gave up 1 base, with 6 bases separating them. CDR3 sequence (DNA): TGTGCCAGCAGCTTAACGGGCGCGAACACTGAAGCTTTCTTT. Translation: CASSLTGANTEAFF.

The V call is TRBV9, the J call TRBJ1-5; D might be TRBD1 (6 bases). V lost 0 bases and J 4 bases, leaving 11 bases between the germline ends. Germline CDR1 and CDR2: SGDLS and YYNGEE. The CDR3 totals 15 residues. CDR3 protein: CASSVEQGMNQPQHF. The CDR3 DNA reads TGTGCCAGCAGCGTAGAACAGGGAATGAATCAGCCCCAGCATTTT. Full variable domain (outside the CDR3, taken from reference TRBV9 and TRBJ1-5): DSGVTQTPKHLITATGQRVTLRCSPRSGDLSVYWYQQSLDQGLQFLIQYYNGEERAKGNILERFSAQQFPDLHSELNLSSLELGDSALYFCASSVEQGMNQPQHFGDGTRLSIL.

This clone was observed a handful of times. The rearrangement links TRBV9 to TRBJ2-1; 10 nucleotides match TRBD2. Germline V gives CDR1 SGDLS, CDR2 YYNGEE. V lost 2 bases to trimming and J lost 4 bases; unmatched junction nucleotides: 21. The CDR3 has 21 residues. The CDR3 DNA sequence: TGTGCCAGCAGCGTGGGTAGAGGGCCTGACAGCGGGAGGGCCGCTTACAATGAGCAGTTCTTC. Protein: CASSVGRGPDSGRAAYNEQFF.

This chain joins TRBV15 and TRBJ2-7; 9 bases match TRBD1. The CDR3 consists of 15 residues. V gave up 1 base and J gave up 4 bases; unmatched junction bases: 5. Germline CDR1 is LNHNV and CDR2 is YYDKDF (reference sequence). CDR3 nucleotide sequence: TGTGCCACCAGCAGAGGAGGGACAGGGAGTTACGAGCAGTACTTC. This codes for CATSRGGTGSYEQYF.

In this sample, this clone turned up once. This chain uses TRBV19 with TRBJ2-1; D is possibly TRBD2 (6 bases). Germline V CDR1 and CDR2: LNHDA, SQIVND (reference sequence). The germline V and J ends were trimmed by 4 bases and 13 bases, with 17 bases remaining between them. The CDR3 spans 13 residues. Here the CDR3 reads CASSTLYGGDQFF. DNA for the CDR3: TGTGCCAGTAGTACCCTTTACGGAGGGGACCAGTTCTTC. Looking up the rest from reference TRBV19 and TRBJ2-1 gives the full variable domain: DGGITQSPKYLFRKEGQNVTLSCEQNLNHDAMYWYRQDPGQGLRLIYYSQIVNDFQKGDIAEGYSVSREKKESFPLTVTSAQKNPTAFYLCASSTLYGGDQFFGPGTRLTVL.

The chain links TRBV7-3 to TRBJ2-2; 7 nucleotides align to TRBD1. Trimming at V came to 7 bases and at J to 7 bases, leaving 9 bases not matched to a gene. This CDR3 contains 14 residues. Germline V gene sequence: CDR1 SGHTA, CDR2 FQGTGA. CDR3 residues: CASTQTGRNGELFF. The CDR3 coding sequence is TGTGCCAGCACCCAGACAGGGAGAAACGGGGAGCTGTTTTTT.

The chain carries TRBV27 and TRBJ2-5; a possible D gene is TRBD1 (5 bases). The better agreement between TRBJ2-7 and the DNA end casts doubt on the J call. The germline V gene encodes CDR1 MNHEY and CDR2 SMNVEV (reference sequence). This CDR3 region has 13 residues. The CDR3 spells CASGPSGNYEQYF. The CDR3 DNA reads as TGTGCCAGCGGCCCTTCAGGGAACTACGAGCAGTACTTC.

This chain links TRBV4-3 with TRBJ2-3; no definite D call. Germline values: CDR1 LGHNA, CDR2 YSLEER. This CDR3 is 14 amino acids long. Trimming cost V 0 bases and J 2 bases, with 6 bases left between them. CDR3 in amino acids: CASSQDHITDTQYF. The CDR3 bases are TGCGCCAGCAGCCAAGATCACATCACAGATACGCAGTATTTT.

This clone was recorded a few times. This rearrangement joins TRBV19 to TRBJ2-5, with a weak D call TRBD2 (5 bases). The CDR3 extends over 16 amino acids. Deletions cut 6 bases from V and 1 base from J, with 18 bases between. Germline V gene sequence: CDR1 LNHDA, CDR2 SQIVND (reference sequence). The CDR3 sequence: CASRKEGRTIQETQYF. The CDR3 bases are TGTGCCAGTAGGAAAGAGGGTCGTACCATCCAAGAGACCCAGTACTTC.

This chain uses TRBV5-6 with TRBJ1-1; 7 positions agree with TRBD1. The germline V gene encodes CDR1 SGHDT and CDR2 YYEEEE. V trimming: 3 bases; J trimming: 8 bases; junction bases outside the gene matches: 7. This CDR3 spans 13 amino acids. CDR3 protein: CASSSYNRGEAFF. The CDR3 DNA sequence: TGTGCCAGCAGCTCTTATAACAGGGGCGAAGCTTTCTTT.

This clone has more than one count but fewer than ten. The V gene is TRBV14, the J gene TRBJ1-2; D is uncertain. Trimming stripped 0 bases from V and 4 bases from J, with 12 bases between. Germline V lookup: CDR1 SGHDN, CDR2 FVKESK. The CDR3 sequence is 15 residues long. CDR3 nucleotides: TGTGCCAGCAGCCAAGATTTTTCGGGATCCTATGGCTACACCTTC. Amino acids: CASSQDFSGSYGYTF.

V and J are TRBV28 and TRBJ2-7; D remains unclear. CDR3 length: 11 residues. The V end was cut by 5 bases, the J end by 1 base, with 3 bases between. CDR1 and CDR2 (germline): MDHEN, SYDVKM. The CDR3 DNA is TGTGCCAGCAGTCAGTCCTACGAGCAGTACTTC. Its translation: CASSQSYEQYF.

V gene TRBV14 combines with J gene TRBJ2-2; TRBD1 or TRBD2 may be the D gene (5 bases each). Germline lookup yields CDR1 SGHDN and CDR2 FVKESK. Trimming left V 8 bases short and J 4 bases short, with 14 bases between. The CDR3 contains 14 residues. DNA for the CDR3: TGTGCCAGCCGTCAAGGGGCGGGCACCGGGGAGCTGTTTTTT. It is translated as CASRQGAGTGELFF.

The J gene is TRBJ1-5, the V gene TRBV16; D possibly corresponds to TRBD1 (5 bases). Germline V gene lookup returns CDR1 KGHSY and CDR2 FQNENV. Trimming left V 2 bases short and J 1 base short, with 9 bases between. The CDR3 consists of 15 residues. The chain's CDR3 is CASSQRGGSNQPQHF. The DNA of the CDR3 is TGTGCCAGCAGCCAACGCGGGGGAAGCAATCAGCCCCAGCATTTT.

This chain's CDR3 is CASSPRDIVNEKLFF. CDR3 bases: TGTGCCAGCTCACCACGGGACATAGTTAATGAAAAACTGTTTTTT. The chain employs TRBV18 and TRBJ1-4, with D maybe TRBD1 (6 bases). The germline gives CDR1 KGHSH, CDR2 LQKENI. The CDR3 is made up of 15 amino acids. Trimming pared 1 base from V and 4 bases from J, leaving 10 bases between.

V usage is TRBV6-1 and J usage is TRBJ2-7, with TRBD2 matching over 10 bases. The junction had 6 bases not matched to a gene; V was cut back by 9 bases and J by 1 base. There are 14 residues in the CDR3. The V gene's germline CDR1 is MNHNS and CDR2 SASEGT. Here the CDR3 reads CASVQRGGSYEQYF. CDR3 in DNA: TGTGCCAGTGTCCAGCGGGGGGGATCCTACGAGCAGTACTTC.

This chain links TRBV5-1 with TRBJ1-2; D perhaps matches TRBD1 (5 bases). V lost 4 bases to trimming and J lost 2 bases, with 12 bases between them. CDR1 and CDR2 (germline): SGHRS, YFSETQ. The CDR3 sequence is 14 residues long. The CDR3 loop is CASSPNSGNYGYTF. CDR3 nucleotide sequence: TGCGCCAGCAGCCCGAACTCAGGGAACTATGGCTACACCTTC. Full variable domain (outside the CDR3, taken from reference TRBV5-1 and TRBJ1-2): KAGVTQTPRYLIKTRGQQVTLSCSPISGHRSVSWYQQTPGQGLQFLFEYFSETQRNKGNFPGRFSGRQFSNSRSEMNVSTLELGDSALYLCASSPNSGNYGYTFGSGTRLTVV.

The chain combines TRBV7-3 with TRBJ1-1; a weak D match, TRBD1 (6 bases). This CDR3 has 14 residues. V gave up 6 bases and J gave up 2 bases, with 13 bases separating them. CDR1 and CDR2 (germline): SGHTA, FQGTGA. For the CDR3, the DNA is TGTGCCAGCAGGGAAACAGGGTTAAACACTGAAGCTTTCTTT. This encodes CASRETGLNTEAFF.

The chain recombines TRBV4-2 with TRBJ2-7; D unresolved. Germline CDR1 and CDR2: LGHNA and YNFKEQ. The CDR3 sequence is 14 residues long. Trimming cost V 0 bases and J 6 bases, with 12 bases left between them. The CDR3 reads CASSQDEESLEQYF. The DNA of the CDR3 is TGTGCCAGCAGCCAAGATGAGGAATCCCTCGAGCAGTACTTC.

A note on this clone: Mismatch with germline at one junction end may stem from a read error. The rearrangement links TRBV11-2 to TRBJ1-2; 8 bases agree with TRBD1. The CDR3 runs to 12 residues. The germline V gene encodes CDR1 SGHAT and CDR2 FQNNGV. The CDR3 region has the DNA TGTGCCAGCAGCTTAGCTAATACAGGGGGTTCTTTC. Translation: CASSLANTGGSF.

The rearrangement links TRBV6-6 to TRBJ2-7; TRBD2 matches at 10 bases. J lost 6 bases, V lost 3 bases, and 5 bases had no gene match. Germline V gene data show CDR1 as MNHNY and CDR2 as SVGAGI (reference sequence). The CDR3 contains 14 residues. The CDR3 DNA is TGTGCCAGCAGTTATGGACTAGCGGAATTCGAGCAGTACTTC. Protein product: CASSYGLAEFEQYF.

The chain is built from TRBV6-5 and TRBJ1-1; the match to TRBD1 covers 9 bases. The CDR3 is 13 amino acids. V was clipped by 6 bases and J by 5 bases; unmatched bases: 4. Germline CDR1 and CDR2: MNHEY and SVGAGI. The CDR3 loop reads CASSQQGATEAFF. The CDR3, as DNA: TGTGCCAGCAGCCAACAGGGGGCAACTGAAGCTTTCTTT.

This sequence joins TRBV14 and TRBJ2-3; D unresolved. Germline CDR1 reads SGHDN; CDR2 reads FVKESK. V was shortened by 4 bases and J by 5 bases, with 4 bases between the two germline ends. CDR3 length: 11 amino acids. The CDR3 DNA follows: TGTGCCAGCAGCCTTAAAGATACGCAGTATTTT. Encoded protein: CASSLKDTQYF.

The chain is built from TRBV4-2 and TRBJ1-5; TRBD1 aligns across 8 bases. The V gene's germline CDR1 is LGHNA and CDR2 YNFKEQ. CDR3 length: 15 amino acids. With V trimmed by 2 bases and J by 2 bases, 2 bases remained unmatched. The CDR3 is CASSQLQGGNQPQHF. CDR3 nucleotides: TGTGCCAGCAGCCAACTACAGGGGGGCAATCAGCCCCAGCATTTT.

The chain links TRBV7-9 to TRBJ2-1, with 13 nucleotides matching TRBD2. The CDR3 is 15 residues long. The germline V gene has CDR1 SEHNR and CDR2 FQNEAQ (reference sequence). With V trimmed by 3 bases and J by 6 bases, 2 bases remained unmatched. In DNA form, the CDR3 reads TGTGCCAGCAGCTTGACTAGCGGGAGGTTCAATGAGCAGTTCTTC. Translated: CASSLTSGRFNEQFF.

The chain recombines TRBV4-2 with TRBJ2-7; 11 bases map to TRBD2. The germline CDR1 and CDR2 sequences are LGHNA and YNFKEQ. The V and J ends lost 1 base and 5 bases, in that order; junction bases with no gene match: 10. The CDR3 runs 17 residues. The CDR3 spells CASSQVKPGLAVNEQYF. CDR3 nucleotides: TGTGCCAGCAGCCAAGTAAAACCGGGACTAGCGGTAAACGAGCAGTACTTC.

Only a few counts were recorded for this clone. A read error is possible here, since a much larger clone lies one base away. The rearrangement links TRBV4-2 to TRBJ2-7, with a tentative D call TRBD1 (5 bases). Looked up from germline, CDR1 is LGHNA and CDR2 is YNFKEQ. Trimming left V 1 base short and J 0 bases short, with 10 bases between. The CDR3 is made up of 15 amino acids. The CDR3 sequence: CASSQGHRSSYEQYF. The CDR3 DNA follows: TGTGCCAGCAGCCAAGGGCACAGGAGCTCCTACGAGCAGTACTTC.

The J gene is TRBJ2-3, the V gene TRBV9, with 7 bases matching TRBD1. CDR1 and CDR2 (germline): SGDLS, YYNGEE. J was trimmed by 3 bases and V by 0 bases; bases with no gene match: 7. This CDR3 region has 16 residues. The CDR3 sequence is CASSVEGTAITDTQYF. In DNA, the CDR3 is TGTGCCAGCAGCGTAGAGGGGACAGCGATTACAGATACGCAGTATTTT.

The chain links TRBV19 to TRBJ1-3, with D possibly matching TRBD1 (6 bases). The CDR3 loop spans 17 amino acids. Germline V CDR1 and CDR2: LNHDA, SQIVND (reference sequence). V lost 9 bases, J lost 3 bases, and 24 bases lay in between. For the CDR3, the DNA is TGTGCCAGCTTATCCCTAGCCGGGACAAATAATGGAAACACCATATATTTT. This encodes CASLSLAGTNNGNTIYF.

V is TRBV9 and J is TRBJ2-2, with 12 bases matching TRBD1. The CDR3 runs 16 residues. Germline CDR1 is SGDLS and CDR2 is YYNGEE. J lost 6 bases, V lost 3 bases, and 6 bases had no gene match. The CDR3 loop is CASSAPGQGAAGELFF. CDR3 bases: TGTGCCAGCAGCGCCCCGGGACAGGGGGCGGCCGGGGAGCTGTTTTTT.